A single sample gave rise to the 9 T cell receptor beta chains below, sequenced in a study of CD8+ T cells in alopecia areata. Reverse transcribed after extraction, RNA yielded cDNA as the sequencing template. Clones were sequenced by immunoSEQ multiplex PCR, and TCRdb holds only the in-frame ones, with some missing. The table includes roughly 200,000 clones, about 55% detected once. As for treatment: oral pan-JAK inhibitor, 5-10 mg twice daily. This specimen was CD8+ T cells sorted from blood, taken at week 24, from a patient treated with tofacitinib. These receptors came from a human donor with alopecia areata.

This clone was seen a few times. The CDR3 loop reads CASSMDVALGTGLTDTQYF. The CDR3, as DNA: TGTGCCAGCAGCATGGATGTGGCACTTGGGACAGGGTTGACAGATACGCAGTATTTT. The V and J genes are TRBV7-2 and TRBJ2-3; 9 bases line up with TRBD1. This CDR3 has 19 amino acids. Trimming removed 5 bases from V and 3 bases from J; junction bases left unmatched: 18. Germline loops: CDR1 SGHTA, CDR2 FQGNSA. Together with reference TRBV7-2 and TRBJ2-3, the CDR3 gives the full variable domain: GAGVSQSPSNKVTEKGKDVELRCDPISGHTALYWYRQSLGQGLEFLIYFQGNSAPDKSGLPSDRFSAERTGGSVSTLTIQRTQQEDSAVYLCASSMDVALGTGLTDTQYFGPGTRLTVL.

The chain combines TRBV25-1 with TRBJ2-3, with D perhaps matching TRBD1 (5 bases). The CDR3 runs to 16 residues. V was shortened by 4 bases and J by 1 base, with 15 bases between the two germline ends. Per germline, CDR1 MGHDK and CDR2 SYGVNS. CDR3 in DNA: TGTGCCAGCAGTGTGGCCCTGATGGGGCGCACAGATACGCAGTATTTT. It specifies CASSVALMGRTDTQYF.

Of note for this clone: A read error may account for a junction end that differs from germline. V gene TRBV29-1 combines with J gene TRBJ1-2; D may be TRBD1 (5 bases). The CDR3 contains 9 residues. Looked up from germline, CDR1 is SQVTM and CDR2 is ANQGSEA. The CDR3: CSTRDPESF. The DNA of the CDR3 is TGCAGCACCAGGGACCCCGAGTCCTTC.

This rearrangement joins TRBV5-1 to TRBJ1-1, with a tentative D call TRBD1 (5 bases). Deletions cut 0 bases from V and 3 bases from J, with 24 bases between. The germline gives CDR1 SGHRS, CDR2 YFSETQ. The CDR3 has 19 amino acids. Written as DNA, the CDR3 is TGCGCCAGCAGCTTGGAATCTCCGCTGGAGGGATCGGGGGACACTGAAGCTTTCTTT. This gives the protein CASSLESPLEGSGDTEAFF.

The CDR3 region is CASSLRGATTDTQYF. CDR3 coding DNA: TGCGCCAGCAGCTTGAGGGGAGCGACCACAGATACGCAGTATTTT. This chain joins TRBV5-1 and TRBJ2-3, with D perhaps matching TRBD1 or TRBD2 (5 bases each). V lost 1 base, J lost 2 bases, and 11 bases lay in between. CDR3 length: 15 amino acids. CDR1 and CDR2 (germline): SGHRS, YFSETQ.

Note on this clone: The sample carries other DNA sequences with the same CDR3. The gene calls are TRBV30 and TRBJ2-1; D is possibly TRBD2 (6 bases). This CDR3 spans 12 amino acids. CDR1 is GTSNPN, CDR2 SVGIG, per germline (reference sequence). V lost 3 bases, J lost 10 bases, and 13 bases lay in between. The CDR3 reads CAWSRGGDEQFF. Written as DNA, the CDR3 is TGTGCCTGGAGCCGGGGCGGGGACGAGCAGTTCTTC.

V is TRBV7-2 and J is TRBJ2-2; 7 nucleotides align to TRBD1. The CDR3 covers 14 residues. Germline CDR1 is SGHTA and CDR2 is FQGNSA. Trimming cost V 1 base and J 5 bases; bases outside gene matches: 1. CDR3: CASSLGQGTGELFF. Written as DNA, the CDR3 is TGTGCCAGCAGCTTAGGACAGGGAACCGGGGAGCTGTTTTTT.

This rearrangement joins TRBV11-2 to TRBJ2-7, with a possible D match to TRBD1 (6 bases). Germline-derived CDR1 and CDR2 are SGHAT and FQNNGV. V was clipped by 1 base and J by 2 bases, with 9 bases between them. The CDR3 totals 14 residues. CDR3 coding DNA: TGTGCCAGCAGCTTAGCGGACAGTCCCTACGAGCAGTACTTC. Protein sequence: CASSLADSPYEQYF.

This chain joins TRBV6-6 and TRBJ2-1; D perhaps matches TRBD2 (6 bases). V lost 4 bases and J 8 bases, leaving 12 bases between the germline ends. The germline V gene has CDR1 MNHNY and CDR2 SVGAGI (reference sequence). The CDR3 spans 13 residues. The CDR3 protein is CASSWGDEYEQFF. CDR3 in DNA: TGTGCCAGCAGTTGGGGGGATGAGTATGAGCAGTTCTTC.